This T cell receptor (beta chain) originates from a study of blood T cell repertoires in COVID-19. The CDR3 extends over 15 amino acids. The ends lost 3 bases at V and 6 bases at J; junction bases unmatched: 10. Germline CDR1 SGHRS, CDR2 YFSETQ. Produced via immunoSEQ multiplex PCR; TCRdb's table is partial and in-frame only. The profile shows roughly 230,000 clones, about four fifths of them singletons. This TCR derives from a man aged 40-50 years with active or convalescent COVID-19. The sample was peripheral blood. The chain couples TRBV5-1 to TRBJ2-3; 7 bases are a match to TRBD1. This chain's CDR3 is CASSSVQGTGDTQYF. CDR3 DNA sequence: TGCGCCAGCAGCTCGGTACAGGGGACCGGGGATACGCAGTATTTT.